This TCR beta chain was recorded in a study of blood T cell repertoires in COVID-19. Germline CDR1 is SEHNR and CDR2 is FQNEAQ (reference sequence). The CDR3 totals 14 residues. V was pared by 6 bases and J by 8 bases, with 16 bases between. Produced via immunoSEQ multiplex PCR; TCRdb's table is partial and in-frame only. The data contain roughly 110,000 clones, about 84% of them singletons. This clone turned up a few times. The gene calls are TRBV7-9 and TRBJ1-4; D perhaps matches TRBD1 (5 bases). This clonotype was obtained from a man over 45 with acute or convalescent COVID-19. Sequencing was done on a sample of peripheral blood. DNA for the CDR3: TGTGCCAGCAGTCCCGGGCAGGGCCGGGAAAAACTGTTTTTT. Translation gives CASSPGQGREKLFF.